The 24 T cell receptor beta chains presented below share a single source sample, sequenced in a study of T cell clonality in common variable immunodeficiency. Measured with immunoSEQ multiplex PCR; TCRdb has only the in-frame clones, and not every one. There are over 40,000 clones in the sample, none observed a single time. The sample taken for sequencing was peripheral blood mononuclear cells. These receptors were collected from a person between 18 and 75 years old in good health.

This clone came up many times. The read halts 3 residues ahead of the CDR3 end, with the missing end drawn from the germline J gene. The rearrangement uses TRBV2 and TRBJ1-2; TRBD1 agrees at 10 bases. V gave up 6 bases and J gave up 3 bases; unmatched junction bases: 4. CDR1 SNHLY and CDR2 FYNNEI come from the germline V gene. The CDR3 is 14 amino acids. The CDR3 is CASRSGQGDYGYTF. CDR3 bases read: TGTGCCAGCAGGAGCGGACAGGGGGACTATGGC.

This clone was observed at least ten times. The observed sequence ends 3 residues before the CDR3 terminus, with the missing tail filled in from the germline J gene. The rearrangement links TRBV18 to TRBJ2-7, with D uncertain. Trimming shortened V by 4 bases and J by 2 bases, and 3 bases separated the two germline ends. Germline V gene data show CDR1 as KGHSH and CDR2 as LQKENI. The CDR3 loop spans 11 amino acids. The DNA read from the CDR3 is TGTGCCAGCTCACTCGCCTACGAG. Translating it yields CASSLAYE. The whole CDR3 sequence reads CASSLAYEQYF.

This clone has ten or more counts. The sequenced part of the CDR3 DNA is TGTGCCTGGGGGAAAGGGACAGCAGTTAATGAG. This gives the protein CAWGKGTAVNE. The entire CDR3 protein reads CAWGKGTAVNEQFF. V and J are TRBV30 and TRBJ2-1, with 7 bases lining up with TRBD1. The observed sequence ends 3 residues before the CDR3 terminus, with the missing tail filled in from the germline J gene. Germline lookup yields CDR1 GTSNPN and CDR2 SVGIG (reference sequence). The CDR3 contains 14 residues. V shed 5 bases and J 7 bases; nucleotides not matched to a gene: 11. The variable domain in full, with the rest retrieved from reference TRBV30 and TRBJ2-1, is SQTIHQWPATLVQPVGSPLSLECTVEGTSNPNLYWYRQAAGRGLQLLFYSVGIGQISSEVPQNLSASRPQDRQFILSSKKLLLSDSGFYLCAWGKGTAVNEQFFGPGTRLTVL.

There are many counts of this clone. The read terminates 3 residues ahead of where the CDR3 ends, so the germline J gene completes it. This chain uses TRBV7-2 with TRBJ2-7; D is undetermined. This CDR3 has 15 residues. CDR1 and CDR2 from the germline V gene are SGHTA and FQGNSA. V lost 5 bases and J lost 3, with 17 bases in between. Partial CDR3 DNA: TGTGCCAGCAGCCATTTCCGCGGCGCGCGCTACGAG. It encodes CASSHFRGARYE. The full CDR3 sequence reads CASSHFRGARYEQYF.

This clone came up many times. The read is 3 residues too short to cover the CDR3 end, so that end is filled in from the germline J gene. The chain employs TRBV10-3 and TRBJ2-7, with 7 bases fitting TRBD1. The J segment lost 0 bases and the V segment lost 8 bases, leaving 10 bases of the junction unmatched. Germline V gene data show CDR1 as ENHRY and CDR2 as SYGVKD. This CDR3 region has 15 residues. The chain's CDR3 is CAIGLQGSLSYEQYF. The DNA read from the CDR3 is TGTGCCATCGGGTTACAGGGGTCCCTCTCCTACGAG.

This clone was detected a few times. The CDR3 is cut off 3 residues early in the read; its end comes from the germline J gene. V gene TRBV6-2 or TRBV6-3 combines with J gene TRBJ1-5; TRBD1 matches 10 bases. Germline loops: CDR1 MNHEY, CDR2 SVGEGT. This CDR3 region has 16 residues. The CDR3 reads CASSFSLRDRGDPQHF. CDR3 DNA, as far as it was read: TGTGCCAGCAGTTTTTCCCTCCGGGACAGGGGCGATCCC.

This clone occurred many times. The read halts 3 residues ahead of the CDR3 end, with the missing end drawn from the germline J gene. The rearrangement joins TRBV20-1 to TRBJ1-5, with TRBD1 as a possible D gene (6 bases). In germline, CDR1 is DFQATT, CDR2 SNEGSKA (reference sequence). V was clipped by 4 bases and J by 5 bases, with 30 bases between them. The CDR3 has 19 amino acids. The CDR3 bases that were read are TGCAGTGCTATACAGGGTTATGGCGCGTTGAGAGCAAATGATCAGCCC. Its translation: CSAIQGYGALRANDQP. The CDR3 reads in full as CSAIQGYGALRANDQPQHF.

The table lists this clone with a few counts. Read data end 3 residues before the CDR3 end; the end is taken from the germline J gene. The chain joins TRBV7-8 to TRBJ1-1; possibly TRBD1 for D (5 bases). V lost 5 bases and J 3 bases, leaving 13 bases between the germline ends. The CDR3 runs 14 residues. Germline V lookup: CDR1 SGHVS, CDR2 FQNEAQ. CDR3 DNA, as far as it was read: TGTGCCAGCAGCCCGTATTCCAGGGACACTGAA. Protein sequence: CASSPYSRDTE. The whole CDR3 reads CASSPYSRDTEAFF.

This clone was counted ten times or more. The read is 3 residues too short to cover the CDR3 end, so that end is filled in from the germline J gene. The rearrangement joins TRBV5-5 to TRBJ1-6; 9 nucleotides agree with TRBD1. This CDR3 is 15 amino acids long. Germline V gene lookup returns CDR1 SGHKS and CDR2 YYEKEE (reference sequence). Trimming removed 4 bases from V and 9 bases from J; junction bases left unmatched: 8. The CDR3 loop is CASSKGQGLGSPLHF. The CDR3 bases that were read are TGTGCCAGCAGCAAGGGACAGGGACTTGGTTCACCC.

This clone was recorded at least ten times. The read halts 3 residues ahead of the CDR3 end, with the missing end drawn from the germline J gene. The genes are TRBV5-1 and TRBJ2-3; 10 bases map to TRBD2. CDR1 and CDR2 from the germline V gene are SGHRS and YFSETQ. J was trimmed by 5 bases and V by 3 bases; bases with no gene match: 3. The CDR3 loop spans 14 amino acids. The CDR3 loop is CASSWRTSGDTQYF. The sequenced CDR3 bases are TGCGCCAGCAGCTGGCGGACTAGCGGAGATACG.

This clone was seen repeatedly, ten times or more. The observed sequence ends 3 residues before the CDR3 terminus, with the missing tail filled in from the germline J gene. The gene calls are TRBV28 and TRBJ1-2, with 9 nucleotides matching TRBD1. The CDR3 has 13 amino acids. The germline gives CDR1 MDHEN, CDR2 SYDVKM. The CDR3 DNA, read in part, is TGTGCCAGCGGTCCAGGGACAGGGTACGGC. It specifies CASGPGTGYG. The whole CDR3 region reads CASGPGTGYGYTF.

Ten or more counts support this clone. The observed sequence ends 3 residues before the CDR3 terminus, with the missing tail filled in from the germline J gene. The V call is TRBV20-1, the J call TRBJ2-2; D could derive from TRBD1 or TRBD2 (5 bases each). CDR1 DFQATT and CDR2 SNEGSKA come from the germline V gene (reference sequence). The CDR3 runs to 15 residues. The CDR3 spells CSAPRRGANNEKLFF. The DNA read from the CDR3 is TGCAGTGCTCCTCGAAGAGGGGCCAATAATGAAAAG.

About this clone: The read terminates 3 residues ahead of where the CDR3 ends, so the germline J gene completes it. V and J are TRBV7-9 and TRBJ1-2, with TRBD1 as a possible D gene (5 bases). CDR3 length equals 13 residues. Germline V gene sequence: CDR1 SEHNR, CDR2 FQNEAQ (reference sequence). The CDR3 region is CAVKAGDLYDYTF. The CDR3 DNA, read in part, is TGTGCCGTTAAAGCGGGGGACCTCTACGAC.

This clone was seen at least ten times. The CDR3 extends 3 residues past the end of the read, so its final part is completed from the germline J gene. V and J are TRBV5-6 and TRBJ2-3; the D is unclear. CDR3 length: 12 amino acids. V was shortened by 0 bases and J by 4 bases, with 3 bases between the two germline ends. Germline V gene lookup returns CDR1 SGHDT and CDR2 YYEEEE. CDR3 DNA, as far as it was read: TGTGCCAGCAGCTTGGAGCCAGATACG. Translation: CASSLEPDT. The whole CDR3 protein reads CASSLEPDTQYF. Full variable domain (remainder filled in from reference TRBV5-6 and TRBJ2-3): DAGVTQSPTHLIKTRGQQVTLRCSPKSGHDTVSWYQQALGQGPQFIFQYYEEEERQRGNFPDRFSGHQFPNYSSELNVNALLLGDSALYLCASSLEPDTQYFGPGTRLTVL.

In its sample, this clone was seen many times. The observed sequence ends 3 residues before the CDR3 terminus, with the missing tail filled in from the germline J gene. The V gene is TRBV5-1, the J gene TRBJ2-1; 11 nucleotides match TRBD2. The trim removed 4 bases at V and 8 bases at J, leaving 8 bases unmatched. The germline V gene has CDR1 SGHRS and CDR2 YFSETQ. This CDR3 has 15 amino acids. CDR3 protein: CASSKLAGGWDEQFF. CDR3 DNA (partial): TGCGCCAGCAGCAAGCTAGCGGGGGGCTGGGATGAG.

This clone showed up many times. Coverage ceases 3 residues before the CDR3 finishes, and the germline J gene fills in the end. The V call is TRBV10-3, the J call TRBJ2-3; perhaps TRBD2 as D (5 bases). Germline CDR1 reads ENHRY; CDR2 reads SYGVKD. CDR3 length: 15 amino acids. Trimming took 3 bases from V and 8 from J, leaving 18 bases between them. CDR3 DNA, as far as it was read: TGTGCCATCAGTGACGACCTCGCAGCGAGCGGTACG. This gives the protein CAISDDLAASGT. Given in full, the CDR3 is CAISDDLAASGTQYF.

This clone was seen ten or more times. Read coverage stops 3 residues before the CDR3 terminus; the germline J gene supplies the remainder. The chain couples TRBV18 to TRBJ2-7; TRBD1 agrees at 8 bases. CDR1 and CDR2 (germline): KGHSH, LQKENI. The CDR3 has 14 residues. V gave up 4 bases and J gave up 6 bases; unmatched junction bases: 8. This CDR3 reads CASSLLRTGREQYF. Partial CDR3 DNA: TGTGCCAGCTCACTCCTACGGACAGGGCGCGAG.

This clone was seen at least ten times. Read sequence stops 3 residues before the CDR3 end, and the germline J gene provides the missing end. The chain couples TRBV7-9 to TRBJ1-5, with D possibly being TRBD1 (5 bases). Looked up from germline, CDR1 is SEHNR and CDR2 is FQNEAQ (reference sequence). V dropped 8 bases and J dropped 1 base, with 12 bases sitting between them. CDR3 size: 14 residues. CDR3 protein: CASAPAGSNQPQHF. The sequenced part of the CDR3 DNA is TGTGCCAGCGCGCCAGCAGGGAGCAATCAGCCC.

This clone was seen a handful of times. The read is 3 residues too short to cover the CDR3 end, so that end is filled in from the germline J gene. The V gene is TRBV7-2, the J gene TRBJ1-2; tentatively, D is TRBD1 (5 bases). This CDR3 comprises 13 residues. Germline CDR1 is SGHTA and CDR2 is FQGNSA. CDR3 protein: CASSSGLTDTYTF. The sequenced CDR3 bases are TGTGCCAGCAGCTCGGGACTTACAGATACC.

This clone was detected ten times or more. The read terminates 3 residues ahead of where the CDR3 ends, so the germline J gene completes it. The gene calls are TRBV2 and TRBJ1-6, with TRBD1 identical over 7 bases. Germline V gene sequence: CDR1 SNHLY, CDR2 FYNNEI. The V gene end was trimmed by 11 bases and the J gene end by 8 bases; junction bases not matched to a gene: 12. CDR3 length equals 14 residues. CDR3 residues: CAGNRGRMDSPLHF. The part of the CDR3 DNA that was read is TGTGCCGGTAACAGGGGACGGATGGATTCACCC.

The table lists this clone with a few counts. The CDR3 end lies 3 residues beyond the end of the read and is filled in from the germline J gene. J is TRBJ2-1 and V is TRBV20-1, with 14 bases lining up with TRBD2. Germline-derived CDR1 and CDR2 are DFQATT and SNEGSKA (reference sequence). The J segment lost 2 bases and the V segment lost 0 bases, leaving 9 bases of the junction unmatched. This CDR3 has 19 amino acids. Here the CDR3 reads CSARDQTSGGAVAYNEQFF. The sequenced CDR3 bases are TGCAGTGCTAGAGATCAGACTAGCGGGGGGGCCGTTGCCTACAATGAG.

The table lists this clone with a few counts. The CDR3 end lies 3 residues beyond the end of the read and is filled in from the germline J gene. The V gene is TRBV25-1, the J gene TRBJ1-2, with TRBD1 as a possible D gene (5 bases). This CDR3 comprises 13 residues. Germline V CDR1 and CDR2: MGHDK, SYGVNS. Between the trimmed V and J ends, which lost 4 bases and 7 bases, there was a span of 13 bases. The CDR3 is CASSAGLRGGYTF. Incomplete CDR3 DNA: TGTGCCAGCAGTGCGGGCCTAAGGGGTGGC.

In this sample, this clone turned up many times. The read ends 3 residues early relative to the CDR3; the germline J gene fills the gap. The gene calls are TRBV6-1 and TRBJ2-5; D is uncertain. Germline CDR1 MNHNS, CDR2 SASEGT. The ends were cut back, 0 bases at V and 5 bases at J, with 7 bases in the middle. The CDR3 extends over 13 amino acids. The CDR3 sequence: CASSEAGRETQYF. The CDR3 bases that were read are TGTGCCAGCAGTGAAGCCGGTCGGGAGACC.

There are many counts of this clone. The CDR3 end falls 3 residues outside the read, so it is completed with the germline J gene. The chain uses TRBV15 and TRBJ1-5; tentatively, D is TRBD1 (6 bases). CDR1 and CDR2 (germline): LNHNV, YYDKDF (reference sequence). The ends were cut back, 1 base at V and 3 bases at J, with 10 bases in the middle. There are 15 residues in the CDR3. The CDR3 here is CATSRGRGDNQPQHF. The part of the CDR3 DNA that was read is TGTGCCACCAGCAGAGGCAGGGGTGACAATCAGCCC.